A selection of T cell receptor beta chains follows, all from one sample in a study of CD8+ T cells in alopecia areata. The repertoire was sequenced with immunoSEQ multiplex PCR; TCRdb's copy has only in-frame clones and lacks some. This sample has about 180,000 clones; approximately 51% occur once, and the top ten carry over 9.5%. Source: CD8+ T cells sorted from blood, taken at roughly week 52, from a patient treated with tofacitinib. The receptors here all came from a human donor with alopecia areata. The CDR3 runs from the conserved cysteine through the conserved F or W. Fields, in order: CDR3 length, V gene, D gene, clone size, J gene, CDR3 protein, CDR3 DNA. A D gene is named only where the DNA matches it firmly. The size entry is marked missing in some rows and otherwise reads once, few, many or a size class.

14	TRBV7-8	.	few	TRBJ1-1	CASTLGGVFTEAFF	TGTGCCAGCACCCTGGGGGGGGTATTCACTGAAGCTTTCTTT
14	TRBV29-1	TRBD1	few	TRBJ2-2	CSAKDRGYTGELFF	TGCAGCGCGAAGGACAGGGGGTACACCGGGGAGCTGTTTTTT
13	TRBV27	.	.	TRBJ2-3	CASSLFNTDTQYF	TGTGCCAGCAGTTTATTTAACACAGATACGCAGTATTTT
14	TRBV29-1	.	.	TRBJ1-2	CSVGTPKINYGYTF	TGCAGCGTTGGCACTCCTAAAATTAACTATGGCTACACCTTC
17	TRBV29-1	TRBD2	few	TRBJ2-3	CSVAWTSGGPSTDTQYF	TGCAGCGTTGCCTGGACTAGCGGGGGCCCTAGCACAGATACGCAGTATTTT
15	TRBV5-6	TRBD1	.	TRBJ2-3	CASSGTGGRTDTQYF	TGTGCCAGCAGCGGGACAGGGGGACGCACAGATACGCAGTATTTT
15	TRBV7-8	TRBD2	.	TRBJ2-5	CASSGIGTSAETQYF	TGTGCCAGCAGCGGAATCGGGACTAGCGCTGAGACCCAGTACTTC
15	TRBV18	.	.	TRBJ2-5	CASSPIYGERETQYF	TGTGCCAGCTCGCCTATCTATGGGGAAAGGGAGACCCAGTACTTC
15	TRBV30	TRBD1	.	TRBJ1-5	CAWSVRDSRNQPQHF	TGTGCCTGGAGCGTACGGGACAGCCGGAATCAGCCCCAGCATTTT
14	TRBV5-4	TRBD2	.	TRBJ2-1	CASSFERGGREQFF	TGTGCCAGCAGCTTTGAACGGGGGGGCCGAGAGCAGTTCTTC
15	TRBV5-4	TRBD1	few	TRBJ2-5	CASSAGTGSAETQYF	TGTGCCAGCAGCGCGGGGACAGGGTCGGCAGAGACCCAGTACTTC
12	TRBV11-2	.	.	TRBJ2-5	CASRGPFETQYF	TGTGCCAGCAGAGGCCCTTTCGAGACCCAGTACTTC
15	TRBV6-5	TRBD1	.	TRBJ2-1	CASSGFVTGTNEQFF	TGTGCCAGCAGTGGGTTTGTGACAGGGACCAATGAGCAGTTCTTC
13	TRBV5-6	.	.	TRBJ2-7	CASSLSQPYEQYF	TGTGCCAGCAGCTTGTCCCAACCGTACGAGCAGTACTTC
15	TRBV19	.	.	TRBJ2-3	CASSIGAMPTDTQYF	TGTGCCAGTAGTATTGGTGCGATGCCCACAGATACGCAGTATTTT
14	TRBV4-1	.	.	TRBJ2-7	CASSQGVPTYEQYF	TGCGCCAGCAGCCAAGGGGTACCTACCTACGAGCAGTACTTC
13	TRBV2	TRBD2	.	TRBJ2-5	CASKGGGQETQYF	TGTGCCAGCAAAGGCGGGGGGCAAGAGACCCAGTACTTC
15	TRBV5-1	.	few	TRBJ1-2	CASSLGRGVNYGYTF	TGCGCCAGCAGCTTGGGACGGGGAGTTAACTATGGCTACACCTTC
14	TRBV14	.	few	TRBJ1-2	CASSQEGDNYGYTF	TGTGCCAGCAGCCAAGAGGGGGATAACTATGGCTACACCTTC
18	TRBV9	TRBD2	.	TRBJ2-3	CASGSTSGGEIYTDTQYF	TGTGCCAGCGGTTCAACTAGCGGGGGGGAGATATACACAGATACGCAGTATTTT
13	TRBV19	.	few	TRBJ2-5	CASSIWAQETQYF	TGTGCCAGTAGCATCTGGGCCCAAGAGACCCAGTACTTC
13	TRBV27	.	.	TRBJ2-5	CASSPGPPETQYF	TGTGCCAGCAGCCCCGGTCCTCCAGAGACCCAGTACTTC
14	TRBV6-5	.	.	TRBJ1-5	CASSPLGMGQPQHF	TGTGCCAGCAGCCCGCTAGGGATGGGACAGCCCCAGCATTTT
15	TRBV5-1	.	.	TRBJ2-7	CASSLEPGSLNEQYF	TGCGCCAGCAGCTTGGAGCCAGGGAGTCTCAACGAGCAGTACTTC
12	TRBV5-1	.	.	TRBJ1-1	CASSLVGQEAFF	TGCGCCAGCAGCTTGGTGGGACAAGAAGCTTTCTTT
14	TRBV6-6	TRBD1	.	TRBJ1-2	CASSQRTGRGSYTF	TGTGCCAGCAGTCAACGGACAGGGAGAGGAAGCTACACCTTC
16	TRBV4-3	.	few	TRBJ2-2	CASSQEAAFGTGELFF	TGCGCCAGCAGCCAAGAAGCCGCGTTCGGCACCGGGGAGCTGTTTTTT
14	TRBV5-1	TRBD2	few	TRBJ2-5	CASRGLAGKETQYF	TGCGCCAGCAGAGGACTAGCGGGGAAAGAGACCCAGTACTTC
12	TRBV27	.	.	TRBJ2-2	CASSFPSGELFF	TGTGCCAGCAGTTTTCCTTCCGGGGAGCTGTTTTTT
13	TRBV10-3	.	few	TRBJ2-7	CAISESGSYEQYF	TGTGCCATCAGTGAGTCCGGCTCCTACGAGCAGTACTTC
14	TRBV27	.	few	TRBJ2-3	CASSLIQGSDTQYF	TGTGCCAGCAGTTTAATCCAGGGGTCAGATACGCAGTATTTT
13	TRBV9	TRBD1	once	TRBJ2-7	CASSGDRPYEQYF	TGTGCCAGCAGCGGGGACAGACCCTACGAGCAGTACTTC
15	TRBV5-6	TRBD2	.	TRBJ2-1	CASSLELAGTNEQFF	TGTGCCAGCAGCTTGGAACTAGCGGGGACTAATGAGCAGTTCTTC
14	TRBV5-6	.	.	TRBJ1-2	CASIFGATNYGYTF	TGTGCCAGCATCTTTGGGGCGACTAACTATGGCTACACCTTC
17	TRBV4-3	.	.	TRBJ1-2	CASSQDNGLWGEEGYTF	TGCGCCAGCAGCCAAGATAACGGGCTGTGGGGGGAAGAGGGCTACACCTTC
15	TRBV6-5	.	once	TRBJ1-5	CASSLFSGSRQPQHF	TGTGCCAGCAGTTTGTTCTCGGGCAGTCGACAGCCCCAGCATTTT